This T cell receptor beta chain was retrieved from a study of blood T cell repertoires in COVID-19. Turning to the study itself: Sources were T cells, B-cell-depleted T cells, or PBMCs; the material itself was cDNA or gDNA.

Authors' processing steps: Reference gene primer amplification gave estimated nucleated cell counts. Profiled with immunoSEQ multiplex PCR; TCRdb holds only in-frame clones, not every one. The V and J calls and clone size were taken over from that table, and D and trimming were inferred from the DNA. This table holds about 38,000 clones, roughly 80% found once. This TCR derives from a man in his sixties with COVID-19, enrolled during active disease. Input material: peripheral blood.

The CDR3 DNA reads as TGCGCCAGCAGCTTAACAGTGAACACTGAAGCTTTCTTT. Residues: CASSLTVNTEAFF. The genes are TRBV5-1 and TRBJ1-1, with D unclear. The V end lost 2 bases, the J end lost 0 bases, and 5 bases lay between the germline ends. Germline values: CDR1 SGHRS, CDR2 YFSETQ. This CDR3 region has 13 residues.